This record concerns one T cell receptor (beta chain) sequence. Its antigen target is currently unknown. No base qualities exist here, and no much larger clone lies one base off it. To demonstrate the VDJtools post-analysis software, TCR beta repertoires were profiled from the peripheral blood of 13 young patients with multiple sclerosis. Multiple sclerosis patients were children and adolescents aged roughly 6 to 16 years. The protocol used for the library was PCR. Instrument used: Illumina HiSeq 2500. To reduce PCR and sequencing biases, unique molecular identifiers were built into the TCR beta cDNA libraries. Every 1 to 10 million input T cells yielded about 500,000 cDNA molecules, meaning each molecule approximated one T cell. Patient libraries were prepared and sequenced with the same protocol used for the earlier healthy control dataset. Within a given batch, samples were prepared together, multiplexed and sequenced on the same HiSeq lane. The published analysis was carried out like this. MIGEC was used to process the raw barcoded reads, and molecular identifier groups with only a single read were discarded before consensus assembly and CDR3 extraction. Clonotype tables were post-analysed with VDJtools, normalizing diversity by down-sampling all datasets to the smallest sample size. To correct batch-related cross-sample contamination, repertoire overlap clustering matched CDR3 amino acid sequences but not nucleotide sequences. TCRdb reworked the public reads: Q25 trimming with fastp, MiXCR clone assembly, productive beta chains retained. One record per CDR3 amino acid sequence lists the most common genes and DNA. Clone size and V and J calls follow TCRdb, not the original study. The sample has about 200,000 distinct CDR3 sequences on record, approximately 28% of them singletons. The ten most abundant clones make up approximately 3% of the sample.

This specimen comes from a study of post-analysis software for immune sequencing data (dated by TCRdb to between 2015 and 2016). About the study as a whole: The recorded disease courses included relapsing-remitting, secondary progressive and progressive-relapsing multiple sclerosis, and some patients had no subtype annotation. A subset of samples was prepared in parallel using single-end sample barcoding, then pooled and co-amplified after Illumina adapter ligation. The patient repertoires were compared against around 11 previously published healthy control repertoires obtained from donors aged roughly 6 to 28 years.

Findings and caveats that apply to the study as a whole: Multiple sclerosis patients had significantly lower normalized Chao1 diversity than controls, a result that suggests substantial peripheral T-cell clonal expansion. The multiple sclerosis patient group was slightly younger than the control group. Direct clustering with F measure showed strong co-clustering of samples prepared in the same batch, prompting a batch-effect correction.

The source of this sequence is a girl aged 2-17 years with multiple sclerosis. What was sequenced was blood.

The CDR3 protein is CASSQSQGYTGELFF. The nucleotide sequence reads TGTGCCAGCAGCCAATCCCAGGGATACACCGGGGAGCTGTTTTTT. The chain is assembled from TRBV16 and TRBJ2-2; TRBD1 is a weak D gene call, 5 bases matching. CDR1 and CDR2 are drawn from the germline V gene: KGHSY, FQNENV. The junction shows trimming of 0 bases on V and 3 bases on J, plus 8 bases between the germline ends. The CDR3 has 15 amino acids, counting the end cysteine and phenylalanine. Of the read, only the CDR3 DNA is kept; its 45 bases are in frame from base 1.